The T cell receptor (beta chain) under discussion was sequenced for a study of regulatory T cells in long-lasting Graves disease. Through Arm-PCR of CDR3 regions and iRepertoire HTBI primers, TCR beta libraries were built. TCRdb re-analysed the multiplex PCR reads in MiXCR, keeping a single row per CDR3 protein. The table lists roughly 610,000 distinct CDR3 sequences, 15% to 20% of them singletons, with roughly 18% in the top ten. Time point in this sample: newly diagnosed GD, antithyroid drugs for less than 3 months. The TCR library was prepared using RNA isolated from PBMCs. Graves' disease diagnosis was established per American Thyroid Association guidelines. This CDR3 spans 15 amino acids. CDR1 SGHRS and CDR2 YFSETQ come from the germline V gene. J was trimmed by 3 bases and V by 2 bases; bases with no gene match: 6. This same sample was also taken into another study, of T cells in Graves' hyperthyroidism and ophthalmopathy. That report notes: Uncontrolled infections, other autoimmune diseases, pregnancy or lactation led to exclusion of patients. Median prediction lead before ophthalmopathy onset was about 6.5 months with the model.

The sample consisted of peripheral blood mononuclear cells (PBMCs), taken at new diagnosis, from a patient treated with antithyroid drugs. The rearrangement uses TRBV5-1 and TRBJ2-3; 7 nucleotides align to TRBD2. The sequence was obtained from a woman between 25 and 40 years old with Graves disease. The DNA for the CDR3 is TGCGCCAGCAGCTTTGGGAGGGCAGGGACAGATACGCAGTATTTT. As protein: CASSFGRAGTDTQYF.